This T cell receptor (beta chain) stems from a study of T cells after somatic rescue of genetic block. The germline CDR1 and CDR2 sequences are SNHLY and FYNNEI. V dropped 1 base and J dropped 2 bases, with 9 bases sitting between them. CDR3 length: 15 amino acids. Measured with immunoSEQ multiplex PCR; TCRdb has only the in-frame clones, and not every one. The data contain more than 9,500 clones, about two thirds of them seen just once; the ten biggest clones take up less than 15%. This clone was found a few times. The sample consisted of peripheral blood mononuclear cells (PBMCs). This TCR was sampled from a boy between 5 and 17 years old. The V gene is TRBV2, the J gene TRBJ1-5; D might be TRBD1 (5 bases). The CDR3 loop is CASSEGRVGNQPQHF. The CDR3 DNA reads TGTGCCAGCAGTGAAGGCAGGGTAGGCAATCAGCCCCAGCATTTT.